This T cell receptor (beta chain) was sequenced in a study of radiotherapy plus CTLA-4 blockade in lung cancer. This CDR3 spans 13 amino acids. Germline CDR1 and CDR2: MDHEN and SYDVKM. Worth noting for this clone: Its specificity is not known.

Findings and caveats of the study: Radiotherapy was combined with ipilimumab, and tumor-derived TCR clones then expanded in blood.

The data were produced by immunoSEQ multiplex PCR, yet TCRdb's version contains in-frame clones alone and is incomplete. Here the sample spans about 49,000 clones, more than 70% being singletons. The sample consisted of peripheral blood, taken from a patient treated with radiotherapy plus ipilimumab. The rearrangement uses TRBV28 and TRBJ2-7; 11 nucleotides align to TRBD1. The DNA end is a closer match to TRBJ2-5, so the J assignment may be wrong. This clonotype was sampled from a human donor with non-small cell lung cancer whose response to radiotherapy plus ipilimumab could not be evaluated. DNA for the CDR3: TGTGCCAGCAAAGGGACAGGGGGTGAGACCCAGTACTTC. Protein: CASKGTGGETQYF.